Shown below are 32 T cell receptor beta chains from a single sample sequenced in a study of CD8+ T cells in alopecia areata. TCR sequencing used cDNA made by reverse transcription of extracted RNA. The table came from immunoSEQ multiplex PCR; TCRdb's copy has only in-frame clones and leaves some out. The table records around 210,000 clones, 56% of them present only once. The source material was CD8+ T cells sorted from blood. These receptors all come from a human donor in good health.

CDR3 amino acids: CASSLSIARTKAFF. In DNA, the CDR3 is TGTGCCAGCAGTTTATCTATCGCACGAACCAAGGCTTTCTTT. The V gene is TRBV27, the J gene TRBJ1-1; no definite D call. Germline values: CDR1 MNHEY, CDR2 SMNVEV (reference sequence). The V end lost 0 bases, the J end lost 11 bases, and 16 bases lay between the germline ends. The CDR3 is made up of 14 amino acids.

The rearrangement uses TRBV6-5 and TRBJ1-5, with 8 bases lining up with TRBD1. The germline V gene has CDR1 MNHEY and CDR2 SVGAGI. Trimming cost V 5 bases and J 3 bases; bases outside gene matches: 6. CDR3 length equals 15 residues. The CDR3 DNA sequence: TGTGCCAGCAGTGTAGGACAGGGCATCAATCAGCCCCAGCATTTT. Translation: CASSVGQGINQPQHF.

In its sample, this clone was seen once. The chain couples TRBV27 to TRBJ1-2, with 8 nucleotides matching TRBD1. Unmatched junction bases numbered 4, after V lost 7 bases and J lost 6 bases. The germline V gene encodes CDR1 MNHEY and CDR2 SMNVEV (reference sequence). This CDR3 contains 12 residues. The CDR3, as DNA: TGTGCCAGCACCACAGGGGGGAATGGCTACACCTTC. This encodes CASTTGGNGYTF.

The chain combines TRBV4-1 with TRBJ1-5; the D gene is possibly TRBD1 (5 bases). The CDR3 length is 15 residues. V was clipped by 0 bases and J by 10 bases, with 16 bases between them. In germline, CDR1 is MGHRA, CDR2 YSYEKL. CDR3 region: CASSQDDGGRGPQHF. CDR3 coding DNA: TGCGCCAGCAGCCAAGATGACGGGGGAAGAGGTCCCCAGCATTTT.

The sample holds a few counts of this clone. V and J are TRBV29-1 and TRBJ2-3, with D tentatively TRBD2 (6 bases). V was clipped by 6 bases and J by 4 bases, with 11 bases between them. Germline V gives CDR1 SQVTM, CDR2 ANQGSEA. The CDR3 is made up of 12 amino acids. CDR3 protein: CSVPGEADTQYF. CDR3 coding DNA: TGCAGCGTCCCCGGGGAGGCAGATACGCAGTATTTT.

V gene TRBV6-5 combines with J gene TRBJ2-5, with TRBD2 matching over 10 bases. The CDR3 runs to 15 residues. The germline gives CDR1 MNHEY, CDR2 SVGAGI. Trimming cost V 4 bases and J 1 base; bases outside gene matches: 3. For the CDR3, the DNA is TGTGCCAGCAGTTCCCTAGCGGGGGCCCAAGAGACCCAGTACTTC. It is translated as CASSSLAGAQETQYF.

The V call is TRBV5-6, the J call TRBJ2-7, with unresolved D. This CDR3 is 15 amino acids long. V dropped 3 bases and J dropped 3 bases, with 16 bases sitting between them. The germline V gene has CDR1 SGHDT and CDR2 YYEEEE. DNA for the CDR3: TGTGCCAGCAGCTCGTCTTTGAGAATACTCTACGAGCAGTACTTC. It specifies CASSSSLRILYEQYF.

In regard to this clone: Other nucleotide sequences from this sample produce the same CDR3. The gene calls are TRBV6-5 and TRBJ1-1; no reliable D call. This CDR3 has 13 amino acids. V lost 2 bases, J lost 1 base, and 5 bases lay in between. Germline-derived CDR1 and CDR2 are MNHEY and SVGAGI. This chain's CDR3 is CASSYGKNTEAFF. In DNA form, the CDR3 reads TGTGCCAGCAGTTACGGAAAGAACACTGAAGCTTTCTTT.

The chain joins TRBV30 to TRBJ1-1; tentatively, D is TRBD1 (6 bases). Between the trimmed V and J ends, which lost 5 bases and 7 bases, there was a span of 17 bases. The CDR3 length is 13 residues. The germline V gene has CDR1 GTSNPN and CDR2 SVGIG (reference sequence). CDR3 DNA sequence: TGTGCCTGGGGCTTAGGGGGGAGCGGTGAAGCTTTCTTT. Amino acids: CAWGLGGSGEAFF. The variable domain in full, completed from reference TRBV30 and TRBJ1-1, reads SQTIHQWPATLVQPVGSPLSLECTVEGTSNPNLYWYRQAAGRGLQLLFYSVGIGQISSEVPQNLSASRPQDRQFILSSKKLLLSDSGFYLCAWGLGGSGEAFFGQGTRLTVV.

The chain links TRBV5-1 to TRBJ1-5; D is uncertain. The germline gives CDR1 SGHRS, CDR2 YFSETQ. Trimming stripped 0 bases from V and 6 bases from J, with 10 bases between. The CDR3 runs 14 residues. In DNA form, the CDR3 reads TGCGCCAGCAGCTTGGAGGCAGGAGTTCAGCCCCAGCATTTT. This encodes CASSLEAGVQPQHF. The variable domain in full, with the rest retrieved from reference TRBV5-1 and TRBJ1-5, is KAGVTQTPRYLIKTRGQQVTLSCSPISGHRSVSWYQQTPGQGLQFLFEYFSETQRNKGNFPGRFSGRQFSNSRSEMNVSTLELGDSALYLCASSLEAGVQPQHFGDGTRLSIL.

The chain employs TRBV27 and TRBJ1-3, with 7 nucleotides matching TRBD1. The V and J ends lost 2 bases and 4 bases, in that order; junction bases with no gene match: 2. Germline CDR1 MNHEY, CDR2 SMNVEV (reference sequence). CDR3 length equals 14 residues. The CDR3 DNA reads TGTGCCAGCAGTTTAAACAGGGGCGGAAACACCATATATTTT. Its protein is CASSLNRGGNTIYF.

The chain employs TRBV19 and TRBJ1-1, with a tentative D call TRBD1 (6 bases). From germline, CDR1 is LNHDA and CDR2 SQIVND (reference sequence). Trimming shortened V by 8 bases and J by 1 base, and 11 bases separated the two germline ends. CDR3 length equals 13 residues. DNA of the CDR3: TGTGCCAGTCAGATGGGGGCGAACACTGAAGCTTTCTTT. Protein: CASQMGANTEAFF.

This clone turned up a few times. The chain has TRBV13 and TRBJ2-4; 7 positions agree with TRBD1. V was clipped by 4 bases and J by 7 bases; unmatched bases: 4. In germline, CDR1 is PRHDT, CDR2 FYEKMQ (reference sequence). The CDR3 totals 13 residues. The CDR3 DNA sequence: TGTGCCAGCAGCTCGGGACAGAGGAACATTCAGTACTTC. Amino acid sequence: CASSSGQRNIQYF.

The chain couples TRBV27 to TRBJ1-1; a weak D match, TRBD1 (6 bases). CDR1 is MNHEY, CDR2 SMNVEV, per germline (reference sequence). The CDR3 contains 10 residues. V lost 9 bases to trimming and J lost 6 bases, with 8 bases between them. CDR3 DNA sequence: TGTGCCAGTGGACAGCCTGAAGCTTTCTTT. It specifies CASGQPEAFF.

The sample holds a few counts of this clone. The chain joins TRBV29-1 to TRBJ1-2; 7 nucleotides agree with TRBD1. Germline loops: CDR1 SQVTM, CDR2 ANQGSEA. CDR3 length: 12 residues. V lost 7 bases and J lost 8; bases outside the gene matches: 10. CDR3: CSAGTVSGGYTF. The CDR3, as DNA: TGCAGCGCCGGGACAGTTAGTGGAGGCTACACCTTC.

The sample holds a few counts of this clone. The chain recombines TRBV5-4 with TRBJ1-1; no clear D. CDR1 and CDR2 (germline): SGHNT, YYREEE (reference sequence). This CDR3 is built from 13 residues. Trimming left V 0 bases short and J 6 bases short, with 9 bases between. CDR3 loop: CASSLAGIPEAFF. CDR3 DNA: TGTGCCAGCAGCTTGGCAGGCATCCCTGAAGCTTTCTTT.

The chain combines TRBV7-6 with TRBJ2-5; 10 positions match TRBD2. From germline, CDR1 is SGHVS and CDR2 FNYEAQ. The CDR3 is made up of 16 amino acids. J gave up 2 bases and V 1 base, and 4 bases lay outside the gene matches. The CDR3 reads CASSLELAGWQETQYF. In DNA, the CDR3 is TGTGCCAGCAGCTTAGAACTAGCGGGGTGGCAAGAGACCCAGTACTTC.

V is TRBV7-8 and J is TRBJ2-5; 9 nucleotides line up with TRBD1. V gave up 4 bases and J gave up 7 bases; unmatched junction bases: 10. CDR3 length equals 15 residues. Germline V lookup: CDR1 SGHVS, CDR2 FQNEAQ. The CDR3 loop is CASSSGQGSARTQYF. CDR3 sequence (DNA): TGTGCCAGCAGCTCAGGACAGGGGTCAGCCCGGACCCAGTACTTC. The variable domain in full, completed from reference TRBV7-8 and TRBJ2-5, reads GAGVSQSPRYKVAKRGQDVALRCDPISGHVSLFWYQQALGQGPEFLTYFQNEAQLDKSGLPSDRFFAERPEGSVSTLKIQRTQQEDSAVYLCASSSGQGSARTQYFGPGTRLLVL.

This clone has a handful of counts. V usage is TRBV9 and J usage is TRBJ2-3; D is possibly TRBD2 (5 bases). The V gene's germline CDR1 is SGDLS and CDR2 YYNGEE. This CDR3 spans 14 amino acids. Trimming pared 3 bases from V and 2 bases from J, leaving 10 bases between. This CDR3 reads CASSGDGLTDTQYF. CDR3 nucleotides: TGTGCCAGCAGCGGAGACGGACTCACAGATACGCAGTATTTT.

V is TRBV27 and J is TRBJ1-4; D gene ambiguous. The V gene's germline CDR1 is MNHEY and CDR2 SMNVEV (reference sequence). This CDR3 has 14 amino acids. The V gene lost 8 bases and the J gene lost 2 bases, with 12 bases spanning the gap. DNA of the CDR3: TGTGCCAGCGGAGATTTATTGACTAATGAAAAACTGTTTTTT. As protein: CASGDLLTNEKLFF.

The chain links TRBV4-1 to TRBJ2-3; 10 bases map to TRBD1. Germline values: CDR1 MGHRA, CDR2 YSYEKL. The CDR3 extends over 15 amino acids. The trim removed 6 bases at V and 6 bases at J, leaving 9 bases unmatched. The CDR3 is CASRQPGQGMDTQYF. CDR3 nucleotides: TGCGCCAGCAGACAGCCGGGACAGGGGATGGATACGCAGTATTTT.

This clone occurred a few times. The chain employs TRBV7-9 and TRBJ1-4; 10 bases line up with TRBD1. This CDR3 has 15 residues. Germline CDR1 SEHNR, CDR2 FQNEAQ (reference sequence). V lost 4 bases and J lost 8; bases outside the gene matches: 7. The CDR3 loop reads CASSYSGTGAEKLFF. The DNA for the CDR3 is TGTGCCAGCAGCTACTCCGGGACAGGGGCCGAAAAACTGTTTTTT.

This chain connects TRBV29-1 to TRBJ2-5; 8 nucleotides agree with TRBD1. V was clipped by 6 bases and J by 3 bases; unmatched bases: 9. This CDR3 has 14 residues. Germline values: CDR1 SQVTM, CDR2 ANQGSEA. In nucleotides, the CDR3 is TGCAGCGTCCCCCCGCCGGACAGGGAAGAGACCCAGTACTTC. Its protein product is CSVPPPDREETQYF.

To note about this clone: Other nucleotide sequences in the sample specify the same CDR3. The chain combines TRBV13 with TRBJ1-5; D gene unclear. There are 15 residues in the CDR3. Germline V lookup: CDR1 PRHDT, CDR2 FYEKMQ (reference sequence). V lost 3 bases and J 0 bases, leaving 9 bases between the germline ends. The CDR3 nucleotides read TGTGCCAGCAGCTTGGGTCGGGATAGCAATCAGCCCCAGCATTTT. This encodes CASSLGRDSNQPQHF.

The chain couples TRBV5-6 to TRBJ2-7; TRBD1 matches at 7 bases. Trimming took 0 bases from V and 1 from J; bases not matched to a gene: 1. The CDR3 spans 14 residues. The germline V gene encodes CDR1 SGHDT and CDR2 YYEEEE. The chain's CDR3 is CASSLAGQSYEQYF. The CDR3 coding sequence is TGTGCCAGCAGCTTGGCGGGACAGTCCTACGAGCAGTACTTC.

CDR3 nucleotides: TGCGCCAGCAGCCAAGATGGGGGACAGCTCTATGGCTACACCTTC. Protein sequence: CASSQDGGQLYGYTF. The chain combines TRBV4-1 with TRBJ1-2, with 7 nucleotides matching TRBD1. Germline V gene sequence: CDR1 MGHRA, CDR2 YSYEKL. V gave up 0 bases and J gave up 4 bases; unmatched junction bases: 5. The CDR3 contains 15 residues.

This clone was counted once. The chain's CDR3 is CSVDERDGAEAFF. CDR3 bases: TGCAGCGTTGATGAGAGGGACGGGGCTGAAGCTTTCTTT. J is TRBJ1-1 and V is TRBV29-1, with D possibly matching TRBD1 (5 bases). CDR3 length: 13 amino acids. V was shortened by 3 bases and J by 6 bases, with 14 bases between the two germline ends. CDR1 and CDR2 from the germline V gene are SQVTM and ANQGSEA. The complete variable domain, with remaining parts taken from reference TRBV29-1 and TRBJ1-1, reads SAVISQKPSRDICQRGTSLTIQCQVDSQVTMMFWYRQQPGQSLTLIATANQGSEATYESGFVIDKFPISRPNLTFSTLTVSNMSPEDSSIYLCSVDERDGAEAFFGQGTRLTVV.

The V and J genes are TRBV15 and TRBJ1-5, with D tentatively TRBD1 (5 bases). V lost 4 bases and J lost 4, with 5 bases in between. CDR3 length: 12 amino acids. Germline lookup yields CDR1 LNHNV and CDR2 YYDKDF (reference sequence). The CDR3 region has the DNA TGTGCCACCAGCACAGGGAATCAGCCCCAGCATTTT. It encodes CATSTGNQPQHF.

The V and J genes are TRBV5-6 and TRBJ2-3; D is unclear. CDR3 length equals 15 residues. Trimming removed 1 base from V and 0 bases from J, with 9 bases in between. Germline CDR1 and CDR2: SGHDT and YYEEEE. In DNA, the CDR3 is TGTGCCAGCAGCTTGAGACATTTTAGCACAGATACGCAGTATTTT. Its translation is CASSLRHFSTDTQYF.

The V gene is TRBV29-1, the J gene TRBJ2-2; D unclear. Per germline, CDR1 SQVTM and CDR2 ANQGSEA. The CDR3 totals 13 residues. Trimming took 5 bases from V and 2 from J, leaving 9 bases between them. CDR3 loop: CSVSIINTGELFF. CDR3 sequence (DNA): TGCAGCGTTTCCATAATTAACACCGGGGAGCTGTTTTTT.

V usage is TRBV6-1 and J usage is TRBJ1-1; D ambiguous. Germline-derived CDR1 and CDR2 are MNHNS and SASEGT. The V end was cut by 8 bases, the J end by 0 bases, with 10 bases between. The CDR3 runs 13 residues. The CDR3, as DNA: TGTGCCAGCTCATGGTCGTTGAACACTGAAGCTTTCTTT. It translates to CASSWSLNTEAFF.

This sequence joins TRBV15 and TRBJ1-4; D is ambiguous. This CDR3 has 15 residues. V lost 9 bases and J lost 7, with 21 bases in between. Germline V gene data show CDR1 as LNHNV and CDR2 as YYDKDF (reference sequence). CDR3 nucleotide sequence: TGTGCCACTCGACTCCGACCGGTAGCCCTTGAAAAACTGTTTTTT. Translating it yields CATRLRPVALEKLFF.